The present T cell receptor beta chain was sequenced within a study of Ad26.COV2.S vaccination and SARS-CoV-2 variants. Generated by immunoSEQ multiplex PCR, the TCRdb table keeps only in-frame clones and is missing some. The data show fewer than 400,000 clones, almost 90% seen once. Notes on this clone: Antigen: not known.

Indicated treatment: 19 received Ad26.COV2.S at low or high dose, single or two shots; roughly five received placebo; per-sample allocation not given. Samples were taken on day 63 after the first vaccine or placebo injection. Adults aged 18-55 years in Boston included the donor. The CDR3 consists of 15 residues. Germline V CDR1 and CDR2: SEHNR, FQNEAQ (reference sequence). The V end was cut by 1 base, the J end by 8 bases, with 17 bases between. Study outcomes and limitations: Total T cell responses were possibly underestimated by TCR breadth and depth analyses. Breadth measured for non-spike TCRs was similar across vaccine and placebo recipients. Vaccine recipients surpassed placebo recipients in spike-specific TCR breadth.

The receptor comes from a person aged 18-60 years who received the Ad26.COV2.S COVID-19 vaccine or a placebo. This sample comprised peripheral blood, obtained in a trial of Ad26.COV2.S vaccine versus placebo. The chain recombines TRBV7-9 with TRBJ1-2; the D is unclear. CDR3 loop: CASSLGEAAVGGYTF. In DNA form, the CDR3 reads TGTGCCAGCAGCTTAGGAGAAGCCGCGGTGGGAGGCTACACCTTC.